These 14 T cell receptor beta chains share one sample of origin, sequenced in a study of memory CD8 T cells in hepatitis C reinfection. Produced via immunoSEQ multiplex PCR; TCRdb's table is partial and in-frame only. The table lists around 47,000 clones, approximately 87% of them singletons. Documented time point: peak reinfection, 3 to 8 weeks after reinfection detection. Sorted cells were sequenced directly ex vivo without any in vitro expansion. The specimen sequenced was naive CD8+ T cells sorted from blood. The receptors derive from a man aged 18 to 30 with hepatitis C virus infection.

CDR3 DNA: TGTGCCAGCAGTGGGGACTTCCCATCTGAACAGTTCTTC. Its translation is CASSGDFPSEQFF. The chain combines TRBV28 with TRBJ2-1, with D possibly matching TRBD2 (6 bases). The V end lost 5 bases, the J end lost 13 bases, and 18 bases lay between the germline ends. CDR3 length: 13 amino acids. Germline V gives CDR1 MDHEN, CDR2 SYDVKM.

The rearrangement links TRBV5-1 to TRBJ2-5; TRBD2 aligns across 9 bases. The germline gives CDR1 SGHRS, CDR2 YFSETQ. The CDR3 runs 15 residues. With V trimmed by 1 base and J by 1 base, 2 bases remained unmatched. The CDR3 sequence: CASSLKRGVQETQYF. The CDR3 region has the DNA TGCGCCAGCAGCTTGAAGCGGGGGGTCCAAGAGACCCAGTACTTC.

This clone was recorded only once. The gene calls are TRBV7-9 and TRBJ2-5; the match to TRBD1 covers 9 bases. V gave up 0 bases and J gave up 0 bases; unmatched junction bases: 2. Germline CDR1 and CDR2: SEHNR and FQNEAQ (reference sequence). The CDR3 runs to 16 residues. As DNA, the CDR3 is TGTGCCAGCAGCTTAGCGGACAGGGGAAACCAAGAGACCCAGTACTTC. Protein: CASSLADRGNQETQYF.

This clone was picked up a small number of times. The rearrangement uses TRBV2 and TRBJ2-2; 10 bases line up with TRBD2. Germline V lookup: CDR1 SNHLY, CDR2 FYNNEI. The CDR3 sequence is 17 residues long. V lost 4 bases and J lost 0; bases outside the gene matches: 5. Here the CDR3 reads CASSGGLAAPNTGELFF. CDR3 DNA sequence: TGTGCCAGCAGTGGAGGACTAGCGGCCCCGAACACCGGGGAGCTGTTTTTT.

On this clone: Relative to the germline gene, one junction end is altered; a read error may explain this. The gene calls are TRBV7-8 and TRBJ2-2; 12 bases are a match to TRBD2. The CDR3 sequence is 15 residues long. The germline gives CDR1 SGHVS, CDR2 FQNEAQ. The CDR3 DNA is TGTGCCAGCAGCCTAGCGGGAGGGGACACCGGGGAGCTGTTTTTT. This encodes CASSLAGGDTGELFF.

The chain employs TRBV27 and TRBJ2-5; TRBD2 aligns across 7 bases. The end of the DNA aligns better with TRBJ2-7, so the J call may be wrong. The CDR3 is made up of 15 amino acids. Germline values: CDR1 MNHEY, CDR2 SMNVEV (reference sequence). Here the CDR3 reads CASSFSLADSYEQYF. CDR3 sequence (DNA): TGTGCCAGCAGTTTTTCGCTAGCGGATTCCTACGAGCAGTACTTC.

This sequence joins TRBV27 and TRBJ2-3, with 8 bases fitting TRBD1. The junction had 5 bases not matched to a gene; V was cut back by 6 bases and J by 0 bases. The germline gives CDR1 MNHEY, CDR2 SMNVEV (reference sequence). The CDR3 loop spans 15 amino acids. The CDR3, as DNA: TGTGCCAGCAGCCTGGACAGGGAGAGCACAGATACGCAGTATTTT. Translated: CASSLDRESTDTQYF.

The chain couples TRBV7-3 to TRBJ2-5, with 9 bases that match TRBD2. The DNA end favors TRBJ2-7, so the J call may be wrong. Germline CDR1 and CDR2: SGHTA and FQGTGA. The CDR3 sequence is 14 residues long. CDR3 coding DNA: TGTGCCAGCAGCTTAGTCGGGACTAGCAGCGAGCAGTACTTC. Its protein product is CASSLVGTSSEQYF.

The chain is built from TRBV2 and TRBJ1-1, with D uncertain. V was clipped by 7 bases and J by 5 bases, with 11 bases between them. In germline, CDR1 is SNHLY, CDR2 FYNNEI. This CDR3 spans 12 amino acids. DNA for the CDR3: TGTGCCAGCATCCAGCGGGAGACTGAAGCTTTCTTT. Translation: CASIQRETEAFF.

In this sample, this clone turned up a few times. This chain connects TRBV6-1 to TRBJ1-3; D remains unclear. The CDR3 loop spans 14 amino acids. Trimming stripped 3 bases from V and 0 bases from J, with 6 bases between. Germline lookup yields CDR1 MNHNS and CDR2 SASEGT. CDR3 amino acids: CASSDGSSGNTIYF. DNA for the CDR3: TGTGCCAGCAGTGATGGGAGCTCTGGAAACACCATATATTTT.

The rearrangement joins TRBV27 to TRBJ2-7, with D possibly being TRBD2 (5 bases). V was shortened by 4 bases and J by 2 bases, with 9 bases between the two germline ends. Germline assignment: CDR1 MNHEY and CDR2 SMNVEV (reference sequence). CDR3 length: 13 residues. CDR3 DNA sequence: TGTGCCAGCAGTTCCCCCGGGACCTACGAGCAGTACTTC. It translates to CASSSPGTYEQYF.

The rearrangement links TRBV5-1 to TRBJ2-1; the match to TRBD2 covers 11 bases. CDR1 is SGHRS and CDR2 is YFSETQ in the germline V gene. This CDR3 has 17 residues. V gave up 0 bases and J gave up 0 bases; unmatched junction bases: 2. The CDR3 region has the DNA TGCGCCAGCAGCTTGGGACTAGCGGGGAGCTCCTACAATGAGCAGTTCTTC. Its protein product is CASSLGLAGSSYNEQFF.

This chain joins TRBV29-1 and TRBJ1-2; D perhaps matches TRBD1 (6 bases). The CDR3 contains 12 residues. V lost 2 bases, J lost 4 bases, and 8 bases lay in between. Germline assignment: CDR1 SQVTM and CDR2 ANQGSEA. CDR3 in DNA: TGCAGCGTTGAATTGGACAGCTATGGCTACACCTTC. Amino acids: CSVELDSYGYTF.

This chain links TRBV6-6 with TRBJ2-7; D not certain. Germline CDR1 reads MNHNY; CDR2 reads SVGAGI (reference sequence). The V and J ends lost 7 bases and 2 bases respectively, with 12 bases between them. The CDR3 length is 13 residues. CDR3 residues: CASNLNGAYEQYF. In DNA, the CDR3 is TGTGCCAGCAACCTAAACGGAGCCTACGAGCAGTACTTC.